This T cell receptor (beta chain) was documented in a study of control samples from healthy donors and cancer patients. Data came from immunoSEQ multiplex PCR; TCRdb stores just in-frame clones and leaves some out. The sample carries about 130,000 clones, approximately 89% recorded once. V lost 2 bases, J lost 10 bases, and 12 bases lay in between. Germline values: CDR1 MDHEN, CDR2 SYDVKM. The CDR3 contains 13 residues. The sequenced sample consisted of PBMCs. This TCR was sampled from a man aged 50 or older with head and neck cancer. This rearrangement joins TRBV28 to TRBJ1-5, with no clear D. In DNA, the CDR3 is TGTGCCAGCAGTTTAAATTGGGCACGACCCCAGCATTTT. Translation: CASSLNWARPQHF.